Included here is one T cell receptor beta chain sequence, with context. This record comes from a study of Graves' ophthalmopathy and Graves' hyperthyroidism. At the level of the study: Peripheral blood was gathered at the point of initial diagnosis, before any treatment started.

Losses at the gene ends were 4 bases for V and 3 bases for J; bases not matched to a gene: 8. The CDR3 runs 16 residues. Stable hyperthyroidism meant no progression to ophthalmopathy within 18 months of follow-up. Amplification of TCR beta CDR3 regions used RNA transcripts. The library came from an HTBI-primed first-round RT-PCR and a second-round multiplex PCR. MiXCR, applied by TCRdb to the multiplex PCR reads, yields one record per CDR3 protein. The data show over 500,000 distinct CDR3 sequences, 20% to 25% seen once. Material for sequencing was peripheral blood. The receptor was derived from a woman between 18 and 29 years old with stable Graves' hyperthyroidism. Some clones in this sample may be carry-over from other donors' samples. This sequence joins TRBV12-3 or TRBV12-4 and TRBJ2-3; 9 positions match TRBD1. CDR3 residues: CASSSPGQGVTDTQYF. CDR3 DNA sequence: TGTGCCAGCAGTTCCCCGGGACAGGGTGTGACAGATACGCAGTATTTT.